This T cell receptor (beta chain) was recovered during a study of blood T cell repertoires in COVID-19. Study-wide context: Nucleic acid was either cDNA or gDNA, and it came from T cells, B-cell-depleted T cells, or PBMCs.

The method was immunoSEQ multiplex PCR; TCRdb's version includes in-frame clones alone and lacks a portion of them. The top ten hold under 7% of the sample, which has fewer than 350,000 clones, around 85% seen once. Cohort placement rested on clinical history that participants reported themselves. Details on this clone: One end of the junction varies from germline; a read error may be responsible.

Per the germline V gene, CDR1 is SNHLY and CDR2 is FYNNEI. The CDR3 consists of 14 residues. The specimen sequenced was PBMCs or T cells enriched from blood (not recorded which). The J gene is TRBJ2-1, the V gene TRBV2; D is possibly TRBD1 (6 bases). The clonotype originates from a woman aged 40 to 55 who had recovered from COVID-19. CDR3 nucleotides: TGTGCCAGCACTGAACAGGGTCGGCACAATGAGCAGTTCTTC. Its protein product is CASTEQGRHNEQFF.